The 2 T cell receptor beta chains given below trace back to one sample, sequenced in a study of response to subunit inactivated influenza vaccine. TCRdb redid the calling of the RT-PCR reads with MiXCR, one entry per CDR3 protein. The sample includes about 800,000 distinct CDR3 sequences, around 21% of them seen just once. The sample in question was PBMCs from blood, obtained roughly 5 days after vaccination. The receptors shown here come from a man in his fifties who received an inactivated influenza vaccine.

The chain is built from TRBV6-1 and TRBJ2-3; 10 positions match TRBD2. V shed 8 bases, J shed 1 base, and the junction held 6 bases outside the gene matches. Germline CDR1 reads MNHNS; CDR2 reads SASEGT. The CDR3 is 15 amino acids. CDR3 in amino acids: CASAESGRGTDTQYF. The CDR3 nucleotides read TGTGCCAGCGCTGAGAGCGGGAGGGGCACAGATACGCAGTATTTT.

The chain couples TRBV6-2 or TRBV6-3 to TRBJ2-1; a possible D gene is TRBD1 (6 bases). Germline values: CDR1 MNHEY, CDR2 SVGEGT. The CDR3 consists of 15 residues. Trimming cost V 7 bases and J 0 bases, with 13 bases left between them. CDR3 coding DNA: TGTGCCAGCACCGAGGACAGTCTCTCCTACAATGAGCAGTTCTTC. It specifies CASTEDSLSYNEQFF.